A selection of T cell receptor beta chains follows, all from one sample in a study of beta chain features in type 1 diabetes. Only in-frame clones appear in the TCRdb table, and some are missing; sequencing was by immunoSEQ multiplex PCR. The sample shows 200,000 to 250,000 clones, roughly 9.6% of them seen only once. Sequenced sample: naive CD4+ T cells from blood. These receptor sequences come from a woman aged 18-35 years in good health. Each CDR3 is given with its conserved first and last residue. The D gene is left open where the match is weak. Clone sizes are given selectively: once, few, many, or a class where the clone is expanded.

>NA|TRBJ2-2|NA|TRBV6-5
CASRGPLNTGELFF
TGTGCCAGCAGGGGGCCGCTAAACACCGGGGAGCTGTTTTTT
>many|TRBJ2-7|NA|TRBV11-2
CASSLSAGQSYEQYF
TGTGCCAGCAGCTTATCTGCCGGACAGTCCTACGAGCAGTACTTC
>many|TRBJ2-3|NA|TRBV7-9
CASRWGPPDSTDTQYF
TGTGCCAGCAGGTGGGGCCCACCCGATAGCACAGATACGCAGTATTTT
>NA|TRBJ2-1|TRBD2|TRBV29-1
CSAEKGLVFSDEQFF
TGCAGCGCAGAAAAGGGACTAGTCTTCAGTGATGAGCAGTTCTTC
>few|TRBJ2-7|NA|TRBV14
CASSQIPGYEQYF
TGTGCCAGCAGCCAGATCCCGGGATACGAGCAGTACTTC
>few|TRBJ1-1|NA|TRBV6-6
CASSSVQRYNEAFF
TGTGCCAGCAGTTCCGTCCAGCGGTACAATGAAGCTTTCTTT
>many|TRBJ2-3|TRBD1|TRBV7-2
CASSPGTASTDTQYF
TGTGCCAGCAGCCCAGGGACAGCCAGCACAGATACGCAGTATTTT
>NA|TRBJ2-3|TRBD1|TRBV11-2
CASSFRQGATLTDTQYF
TGTGCCAGCAGCTTTAGACAGGGGGCGACGCTCACAGATACGCAGTATTTT
>NA|TRBJ1-2|NA|TRBV19
CASSIRLTANYGYTF
TGTGCCAGTAGTATCAGACTGACTGCTAACTATGGCTACACCTTC
>NA|TRBJ2-1|NA|TRBV30
CAWSASVGEQFF
TGTGCCTGGAGTGCTTCAGTGGGCGAGCAGTTCTTC
>few|TRBJ1-6|NA|TRBV29-1
CSAQEGGLANSPLHF
TGCAGCGCCCAGGAGGGGGGGTTGGCGAATTCACCCCTCCACTTT
>few|TRBJ1-2|TRBD1|TRBV7-2
CASSPGQVAGYGYTF
TGTGCCAGCAGCCCCGGACAGGTTGCCGGCTATGGCTACACCTTC
>NA|TRBJ2-1|NA|TRBV19
CASSTSELVSEQFF
TGTGCCAGTAGTACCTCTGAACTAGTGTCTGAGCAGTTCTTC
>NA|TRBJ2-2|NA|TRBV9
CASSVAAGELFF
TGTGCCAGCAGCGTAGCCGCCGGGGAGCTGTTTTTT
>NA|TRBJ2-3|TRBD2|TRBV7-3
CASSFLAESTDTQYF
TGTGCCAGCAGCTTTCTAGCGGAGAGCACAGATACGCAGTATTTT
>few|TRBJ2-3|TRBD2|TRBV4-2
CASSARTSGGVDTQYF
TGTGCCAGCAGCGCCCGGACTAGCGGGGGGGTGGATACGCAGTATTTT
>few|TRBJ1-4|NA|TRBV6-5
CASSRPGDREKLFF
TGTGCCAGCAGTCGCCCGGGGGATCGCGAAAAACTGTTTTTT
>NA|TRBJ2-7|TRBD1|TRBV5-4
CASSLPGQGSYEQYF
TGTGCCAGCAGCTTACCGGGACAGGGGTCCTACGAGCAGTACTTC
>NA|TRBJ2-3|TRBD1|TRBV18
CASSPQETGAAQYF
TGTGCCAGCTCGCCCCAAGAGACAGGGGCGGCGCAGTATTTT
>few|TRBJ2-2|TRBD2|TRBV2
CASSWTSGRTHTGELFF
TGTGCCAGCAGTTGGACTAGCGGGAGGACGCACACCGGGGAGCTGTTTTTT
>few|TRBJ1-3|NA|TRBV18
CASSPVSGDTIYF
TGTGCCAGCTCACCAGTTTCTGGAGACACCATATATTTT
>many|TRBJ2-7|TRBD1|TRBV7-9
CASSPWTGYYEQYF
TGTGCCAGCAGCCCGTGGACAGGGTACTACGAGCAGTACTTC
>few|TRBJ2-3|TRBD2|TRBV7-2
CASLSRLAGPTDTQYF
TGTGCCAGCCTGTCCAGGCTAGCGGGGCCCACAGATACGCAGTATTTT
>NA|TRBJ2-7|TRBD2|TRBV19
CASSIEASGVNEQYF
TGTGCCAGTAGTATCGAGGCTAGCGGGGTCAACGAGCAGTACTTC
>NA|TRBJ2-3|NA|TRBV5-1
CASSLFEANTDTQYF
TGCGCCAGCAGCTTGTTCGAGGCTAACACAGATACGCAGTATTTT
>NA|TRBJ2-2|TRBD2|TRBV28
CASSLYLTPKSGRLSGTGELFF
TGTGCCAGCAGTTTATATCTGACCCCAAAGAGCGGGAGGTTGTCGGGCACCGGGGAGCTGTTTTTT